This T cell receptor beta chain derives from a study of a mutant IDH1 vaccine in newly diagnosed glioma. Time point of the sample: baseline, week 1 (first vaccination visit). Treatment here: pre-vaccination baseline after standard-of-care therapy. Method: immunoSEQ multiplex PCR; TCRdb's copy keeps in-frame clones and lacks some. The sample includes 45,000 to 60,000 clones, 70% to 80% of them seen just once. Germline-derived CDR1 and CDR2 are SGDLS and YYNGEE. V lost 4 bases, J lost 2 bases, and 7 bases stayed unmatched. The CDR3 length is 16 residues. This receptor was obtained from a woman aged 40 to 55 with glioma. The gene calls are TRBV9 and TRBJ1-3, with 9 positions matching TRBD1. The sequencing here drew on PBMCs, taken from a glioma patient treated with radiotherapy, temozolomide or both. CDR3 coding DNA: TGTGCCAGCAGCCCCTCGGGGACAGGGACTGGAAACACCATATATTTT. This translates into CASSPSGTGTGNTIYF. Full variable domain (missing parts from reference TRBV9 and TRBJ1-3): DSGVTQTPKHLITATGQRVTLRCSPRSGDLSVYWYQQSLDQGLQFLIQYYNGEERAKGNILERFSAQQFPDLHSELNLSSLELGDSALYFCASSPSGTGTGNTIYFGEGSWLTVV.